Each of the 9 T cell receptor beta chains below was sequenced from the same sample in a study of blood T cell repertoires in COVID-19. TCRdb keeps only in-frame clones here, not all; method: immunoSEQ multiplex PCR. This sample has a few hundred thousand clones, with 65% to 85% found just once. The sequenced sample consisted of peripheral blood. These receptors came from a woman aged 55-69 years with acute or convalescent COVID-19.

The V and J genes are TRBV6-6 and TRBJ1-6; D ambiguous. This CDR3 is 17 amino acids long. The germline V gene encodes CDR1 MNHNY and CDR2 SVGAGI (reference sequence). Trimming shortened V by 5 bases and J by 6 bases, and 20 bases separated the two germline ends. The CDR3, as DNA: TGTGCCAGCAGTCAACGGACTCTACCGGCCCCTAATTCACCCCTCCACTTT. Translating gives CASSQRTLPAPNSPLHF.

The chain has TRBV3-1 (or the pseudogene TRBV3-2) and TRBJ2-2, with D possibly TRBD2 on 5 matching bases. This CDR3 contains 12 residues. Per the germline V gene, CDR1 is LGHDT and CDR2 is YNNKEL (reference sequence). V dropped 6 bases and J dropped 6 bases, with 8 bases sitting between them. The CDR3 coding sequence is TGTGCCAGCAGTCGGGGATCCGGGGAGCTGTTTTTT. Protein product: CASSRGSGELFF.

V gene TRBV6-6 combines with J gene TRBJ2-1, with D perhaps matching TRBD1 (5 bases). Trimming took 2 bases from V and 7 from J, leaving 9 bases between them. The CDR3 has 13 amino acids. Germline values: CDR1 MNHNY, CDR2 SVGAGI (reference sequence). CDR3 sequence reads: CASSYDPGNEQFF. As DNA, the CDR3 is TGTGCCAGCAGTTACGACCCAGGGAATGAGCAGTTCTTC.

The chain combines TRBV29-1 with TRBJ1-2, with 7 bases aligning to TRBD1. Germline lookup yields CDR1 SQVTM and CDR2 ANQGSEA. The CDR3 sequence is 12 residues long. V lost 6 bases to trimming and J lost 7 bases; unmatched junction nucleotides: 8. CDR3 bases: TGCAGCGTGAAGGGGGCAGAGGGTGGCTACACCTTC. Amino acids: CSVKGAEGGYTF.

V is TRBV5-4 and J is TRBJ2-1, with 9 positions matching TRBD2. Per germline, CDR1 SGHNT and CDR2 YYREEE (reference sequence). J lost 13 bases, V lost 0 bases, and 2 bases had no gene match. The CDR3 extends over 12 amino acids. CDR3 bases: TGTGCCAGCAGCTTGGGCGGGGGGGGACAGTTCTTC. Its translation: CASSLGGGGQFF.

This CDR3 reads CASFRDLGTGELFF. Written as DNA, the CDR3 is TGTGCCAGCTTCAGGGATTTAGGCACCGGGGAGCTGTTTTTT. This sequence joins TRBV6-5 and TRBJ2-2; possibly TRBD1 for D (5 bases). The germline CDR1 and CDR2 sequences are MNHEY and SVGAGI. The length of the CDR3 is 14 residues. The ends were cut back, 8 bases at V and 4 bases at J, with 14 bases in the middle.

V gene TRBV10-1 combines with J gene TRBJ1-1, with 7 positions matching TRBD1. CDR1 is WNHNN, CDR2 SYGVQD, per germline (reference sequence). Trimming removed 0 bases from V and 7 bases from J; junction bases left unmatched: 17. This CDR3 is 18 amino acids long. The CDR3 DNA reads TGCGCCAGCAGTGAGTCGAAAGGACAGGCGGGACGACGATATGAAGCTTTCTTT. This encodes CASSESKGQAGRRYEAFF.

V usage is TRBV9 and J usage is TRBJ1-1; 7 nucleotides agree with TRBD1. CDR1 and CDR2 (germline): SGDLS, YYNGEE. The CDR3 spans 14 residues. The ends lost 2 bases at V and 1 base at J; junction bases unmatched: 2. CDR3 nucleotides: TGTGCCAGCAGCGTGGGACAGACGAACACTGAAGCTTTCTTT. Its translation: CASSVGQTNTEAFF.

The gene calls are TRBV2 and TRBJ2-7, with 7 bases matching TRBD1. This CDR3 comprises 13 residues. Germline loops: CDR1 SNHLY, CDR2 FYNNEI. V lost 6 bases to trimming and J lost 2 bases; unmatched junction nucleotides: 4. The CDR3, as DNA: TGTGCCAGCAGCGGACAGGTTACCTACGAGCAGTACTTC. Its translation: CASSGQVTYEQYF. Filled out from reference TRBV2 and TRBJ2-7, the complete variable domain reads EPEVTQTPSHQVTQMGQEVILRCVPISNHLYFYWYRQILGQKVEFLVSFYNNEISEKSEIFDDQFSVERPDGSNFTLKIRSTKLEDSAMYFCASSGQVTYEQYFGPGTRLTVT.